This is a list of T cell receptor beta chains from one sample in a study of blood T cell repertoires in COVID-19. Here immunoSEQ multiplex PCR was the method, and the copy in TCRdb shows in-frame clones only, minus some. The sample consists of more than 90,000 clones, over 75% of them appearing once. The sequenced sample was peripheral blood. Receptor source: a human donor in a cohort sampled during active COVID-19. Each CDR3 is given with its conserved first and last residue. D genes are given only for firm matches. Some rows mark clone size as missing; the rest say once, few, many or name a class of expanded clone.

cdr3_length d_call clone_size j_call v_call cdr3_aa cdr3_nt
13 TRBD1 few TRBJ2-2 TRBV6-5 CAGQGANTGELFF TGTGCCGGACAGGGGGCGAACACCGGGGAGCTGTTTTTT
16 TRBD2 . TRBJ2-3 TRBV6-2/TRBV6-3 CASSYGLSGGADTQYF TGTGCCAGCAGTTACGGTCTAAGCGGGGGCGCAGATACGCAGTATTTT
15 . . TRBJ2-7 TRBV7-8 CASSLERASSYEQYF TGTGCCAGCAGCTTAGAGCGGGCCAGCTCCTACGAGCAGTACTTC
17 TRBD1 once TRBJ2-6 TRBV7-3 CASSWGTGSSGANVLTF TGTGCCAGCAGCTGGGGGACAGGTTCCTCTGGGGCCAACGTCCTGACTTTC
14 . . TRBJ1-3 TRBV3-1/TRBV3-2 CASSYMGRGNTIYF TGTGCCAGCAGCTATATGGGGAGGGGGAACACCATATATTTT
16 . . TRBJ1-1 TRBV19 CASSIPAGDENTEAFF TGTGCCAGTAGTATACCGGCAGGGGACGAGAACACTGAAGCTTTCTTT
19 TRBD2 . TRBJ2-5 TRBV27 CASGPGLGLAGVGQETQYF TGTGCCAGCGGCCCCGGGCTGGGACTAGCGGGAGTTGGACAAGAGACCCAGTACTTC
13 TRBD1 . TRBJ2-1 TRBV18 CASSPDLQGTLFF TGTGCCAGCTCACCCGACTTACAGGGGACGTTATTCTTC
14 TRBD1 . TRBJ1-2 TRBV4-1 CASSQAGGGYGYTF TGCGCCAGCAGCCAAGCAGGGGGAGGCTATGGCTACACCTTC
13 . . TRBJ2-4 TRBV5-1 CASSLGERNIQYF TGCGCCAGCAGCTTGGGCGAGAGAAACATTCAGTACTTC
16 . once TRBJ2-1 TRBV9 CASSAVPGLIQHEQFF TGTGCCAGCAGCGCCGTACCGGGACTCATACAGCACGAGCAGTTCTTC
15 TRBD1 . TRBJ1-2 TRBV5-8 CASSSTWQGAGGYTF TGTGCCAGCAGCTCAACCTGGCAGGGGGCCGGTGGCTACACCTTC
15 . . TRBJ2-7 TRBV30 CACSPLGGDSYEQYF TGTGCCTGTTCCCCTTTAGGGGGGGACTCCTACGAGCAGTACTTC
13 . . TRBJ1-2 TRBV30 CAWRVQGLYGYTF TGTGCCTGGAGAGTGCAGGGCCTCTATGGCTACACCTTC
15 TRBD1 . TRBJ1-2 TRBV4-2 CASSPDREVDYGYTF TGTGCCAGCAGCCCGGACAGGGAGGTCGACTATGGCTACACCTTC
12 . . TRBJ2-3 TRBV10-3 CATGLRLDTQYF TGTGCCACTGGTTTGCGTCTAGATACGCAGTATTTT
15 . . TRBJ2-7 TRBV5-6 CASSLAGSGPYEQYF TGTGCCAGCAGCTTAGCAGGTAGCGGTCCCTACGAGCAGTACTTC
14 TRBD1 . TRBJ1-4 TRBV15 CATSRGQGEEKLFF TGTGCCACCAGCAGAGGACAGGGGGAAGAAAAACTGTTTTTT
12 . . TRBJ2-1 TRBV5-8 CASPGAGNEQFF TGTGCCAGTCCAGGGGCGGGCAATGAGCAGTTCTTC
15 . . TRBJ1-6 TRBV7-2 CASSQRGPVNSPLHF TGTGCCAGCAGTCAAAGGGGTCCCGTGAATTCACCCCTCCACTTT
12 . . TRBJ1-1 TRBV10-3 CASGGVNTEAFF TGTGCCAGCGGAGGGGTGAACACTGAAGCTTTCTTT
15 . . TRBJ1-1 TRBV28 CASSFPGLGNTEAFF TGTGCCAGCAGTTTCCCAGGGTTGGGGAACACTGAAGCTTTCTTT
17 . once TRBJ2-5 TRBV7-9 CASSPPFEGGVQETQYF TGTGCCAGCAGCCCACCGTTCGAGGGGGGGGTACAAGAGACCCAGTACTTC
15 TRBD1 . TRBJ2-3 TRBV2 CASSEDRPFTDTQYF TGTGCCAGCAGTGAGGACAGGCCGTTCACAGATACGCAGTATTTT
14 . once TRBJ1-2 TRBV2 CASSGEGEGLGYTF TGTGCCAGCAGTGGAGAGGGGGAAGGTTTGGGCTACACCTTC
15 . . TRBJ2-3 TRBV5-5 CASSGGGLSTDTQYF TGTGCCAGCAGCGGGGGGGGGCTGAGCACAGATACGCAGTATTTT